These 27 T cell receptor beta chains were sequenced from one sample in a study of radiotherapy plus CTLA-4 blockade in lung cancer. Generated by immunoSEQ multiplex PCR, the TCRdb table keeps only in-frame clones and is missing some. Among tens of thousands of clones, around 77% were seen once, and the ten largest hold roughly 2.6%. The sample was peripheral blood, taken from a patient treated with radiotherapy plus ipilimumab. These receptors were collected from a human donor with non-small cell lung cancer whose response to radiotherapy plus ipilimumab could not be evaluated.

This sequence joins TRBV7-9 and TRBJ2-7, with D possibly being TRBD2 (6 bases). Germline values: CDR1 SEHNR, CDR2 FQNEAQ (reference sequence). Trimming removed 0 bases from V and 2 bases from J, with 20 bases in between. The CDR3 contains 18 residues. CDR3 nucleotide sequence: TGTGCCAGCAGCTTAGCTTGGGACTTCCAGAAGCTTACCTACGAGCAGTACTTC. Translation: CASSLAWDFQKLTYEQYF.

The rearrangement joins TRBV9 to TRBJ2-7, with 8 positions matching TRBD2. Trimming cost V 2 bases and J 5 bases; bases outside gene matches: 12. CDR1 is SGDLS and CDR2 is YYNGEE in the germline V gene. The CDR3 covers 16 residues. CDR3: CASSVGSGTRLNEQYF. CDR3 nucleotide sequence: TGTGCCAGCAGCGTGGGGTCCGGGACTAGACTGAACGAGCAGTACTTC.

The sample holds a few counts of this clone. The chain combines TRBV30 with TRBJ1-6, with TRBD1 matching 7 bases. CDR1 and CDR2 from the germline V gene are GTSNPN and SVGIG (reference sequence). The CDR3 has 13 amino acids. The V and J ends lost 4 bases and 6 bases, in that order; junction bases with no gene match: 3. Written as DNA, the CDR3 is TGTGCCTGGAATACAGGGGTTAATTCACCCCTCCACTTT. Protein product: CAWNTGVNSPLHF.

The DNA of the CDR3 is TGTGCCAGTAGTATAGTGCGGGGGCACACAGATACGCAGTATTTT. Its protein product is CASSIVRGHTDTQYF. V usage is TRBV19 and J usage is TRBJ2-3, with a weak D call TRBD2 (7 bases). V was shortened by 1 base and J by 2 bases, with 10 bases between the two germline ends. The germline V gene has CDR1 LNHDA and CDR2 SQIVND (reference sequence). The CDR3 covers 15 residues.

The chain links TRBV18 to TRBJ1-5; perhaps TRBD1 as D (6 bases). This CDR3 region has 16 residues. Trimming removed 3 bases at V and 5 bases at J, with 17 bases between. CDR1 and CDR2 (germline): KGHSH, LQKENI. The CDR3 bases are TGTGCCAGCTCACCCCGGGGAGGGGGTCTGGATCAGCCCCAGCATTTT. Translating it yields CASSPRGGGLDQPQHF.

In its sample, this clone was seen once. This chain links TRBV6-5 with TRBJ2-7, with D possibly being TRBD2 (7 bases). Trimming shortened V by 8 bases and J by 2 bases, and 19 bases separated the two germline ends. Germline V CDR1 and CDR2: MNHEY, SVGAGI. The CDR3 runs 15 residues. The CDR3 protein is CASLGGASGTYEQYF. CDR3 nucleotides: TGTGCCAGCTTGGGGGGGGCTAGCGGAACCTACGAGCAGTACTTC.

The CDR3 DNA is TGTGCCAGCAGTTACTCGTACAAGGAGGTGGAGCAGTACTTC. As protein: CASSYSYKEVEQYF. The chain employs TRBV6-6 and TRBJ2-7, with D maybe TRBD2 (5 bases). Trimming shortened V by 0 bases and J by 7 bases, and 13 bases separated the two germline ends. This CDR3 is built from 14 residues. CDR1 is MNHNY and CDR2 is SVGAGI in the germline V gene (reference sequence).

On this clone itself: Other DNA sequences of this sample code for an identical CDR3. The chain employs TRBV5-4 and TRBJ1-5; no clear D. V was clipped by 0 bases and J by 6 bases, with 4 bases between them. The CDR3 consists of 12 residues. Germline V gene sequence: CDR1 SGHNT, CDR2 YYREEE (reference sequence). As DNA, the CDR3 is TGTGCCAGCAGCTTGGACAGTCAGCCCCAGCATTTT. Translated: CASSLDSQPQHF.

Relative to its sample, this clone is medium-sized. Written as DNA, the CDR3 is TGTGCCAGTAGCCCGCGGCCCAATGAGCAGTTCTTC. The encoded protein is CASSPRPNEQFF. The chain couples TRBV19 to TRBJ2-1; the D is unclear. Trimming left V 6 bases short and J 6 bases short, with 9 bases between. The CDR3 spans 12 residues. Germline-derived CDR1 and CDR2 are LNHDA and SQIVND (reference sequence). The variable domain in full, with the rest retrieved from reference TRBV19 and TRBJ2-1, is DGGITQSPKYLFRKEGQNVTLSCEQNLNHDAMYWYRQDPGQGLRLIYYSQIVNDFQKGDIAEGYSVSREKKESFPLTVTSAQKNPTAFYLCASSPRPNEQFFGPGTRLTVL.

The V call is TRBV7-9, the J call TRBJ2-2, with TRBD2 identical over 12 bases. J lost 6 bases, V lost 6 bases, and 5 bases had no gene match. Germline V gene data show CDR1 as SEHNR and CDR2 as FQNEAQ (reference sequence). The CDR3 runs to 15 residues. Here the CDR3 DNA reads TGTGCCAGCAGACCTAGCGGGGGGGCATCCGGGGAGCTGTTTTTT. Amino acids: CASRPSGGASGELFF.

The rearrangement joins TRBV19 to TRBJ2-1; 9 nucleotides match TRBD1. Per germline, CDR1 LNHDA and CDR2 SQIVND (reference sequence). Unmatched junction bases numbered 9, after V lost 5 bases and J lost 4 bases. This CDR3 has 16 amino acids. As DNA, the CDR3 is TGTGCCAGTAGTCCGATCGGGACAGGGACTTACAATGAGCAGTTCTTC. Translating it yields CASSPIGTGTYNEQFF.

V gene TRBV28 combines with J gene TRBJ2-7, with D possibly being TRBD2 (6 bases). CDR3 size: 16 residues. V lost 2 bases and J lost 6, with 20 bases in between. Germline CDR1 and CDR2: MDHEN and SYDVKM. DNA for the CDR3: TGTGCCAGCAGTTTAAGGGGACTCCTCACACGTCGCGAGCAGTACTTC. It specifies CASSLRGLLTRREQYF.

The gene calls are TRBV27 and TRBJ2-7, with 10 positions matching TRBD2. V shed 2 bases and J 1 base; nucleotides not matched to a gene: 2. Germline V gives CDR1 MNHEY, CDR2 SMNVEV (reference sequence). This CDR3 spans 15 amino acids. Written as DNA, the CDR3 is TGTGCCAGCAGTTTACGGACTAGCGGATCCTACGAGCAGTACTTC. Translation: CASSLRTSGSYEQYF.

Regarding this clone: The junction departs from germline at one end; a sequencing error may be responsible. This sequence joins TRBV6-1 and TRBJ1-5, with 7 nucleotides matching TRBD1. CDR1 and CDR2 (germline): MNHNS, SASEGT. The CDR3 is 11 amino acids. The CDR3 reads CASSPGQRRYF. CDR3 DNA sequence: TGTGCCAGCAGTCCGGGACAGAGAAGGTATTTT.

This chain connects TRBV9 to TRBJ2-1, with 8 nucleotides matching TRBD2. The CDR3 length is 15 residues. Germline CDR1 reads SGDLS; CDR2 reads YYNGEE. The junction had 14 bases not matched to a gene; V was cut back by 3 bases and J by 12 bases. The CDR3 loop is CASSATSGSSIGQFF. CDR3 in DNA: TGTGCCAGCAGCGCTACTAGCGGCTCCTCGATAGGGCAGTTCTTC.

The rearrangement uses TRBV9 and TRBJ2-1, with 9 nucleotides matching TRBD2. CDR1 SGDLS and CDR2 YYNGEE come from the germline V gene. V was clipped by 4 bases and J by 9 bases; unmatched bases: 11. This CDR3 spans 15 amino acids. The CDR3 is CASSPRGTSQSEQFF. The CDR3 region has the DNA TGTGCCAGCAGCCCGCGGGGGACTAGCCAGAGTGAGCAGTTCTTC.

V is TRBV7-6 and J is TRBJ2-5; the D is unclear. Trimming left V 3 bases short and J 7 bases short, with 9 bases between. Germline loops: CDR1 SGHVS, CDR2 FNYEAQ. This CDR3 has 12 amino acids. The CDR3 loop is CASSFSSGTQYF. CDR3 nucleotides: TGTGCCAGCAGCTTCTCTTCCGGGACCCAGTACTTC. The full variable domain, its missing parts supplied by reference TRBV7-6 and TRBJ2-5, is GAGVSQSPRYKVTKRGQDVALRCDPISGHVSLYWYRQALGQGPEFLTYFNYEAQQDKSGLPNDRFSAERPEGSISTLTIQRTEQRDSAMYRCASSFSSGTQYFGPGTRLLVL.

This chain joins TRBV25-1 and TRBJ2-7, with D maybe TRBD1 (5 bases). The CDR3 runs to 17 residues. Germline V lookup: CDR1 MGHDK, CDR2 SYGVNS. The ends were cut back, 7 bases at V and 3 bases at J, with 25 bases in the middle. The CDR3 DNA reads as TGTGCCAGCATAAATGAGTCAGGGCTCAGATTCTACTACGAGCAGTACTTC. Encoded protein: CASINESGLRFYYEQYF.

The rearrangement uses TRBV5-4 and TRBJ2-5; 10 bases align to TRBD1. This CDR3 spans 15 amino acids. V lost 3 bases, J lost 5 bases, and 7 bases stayed unmatched. CDR1 and CDR2 from the germline V gene are SGHNT and YYREEE (reference sequence). The CDR3 nucleotides read TGTGCCAGCAGCTCGGGGACAGGGGTGAGGGAGACCCAGTACTTC. This sequence encodes CASSSGTGVRETQYF.

The table lists this clone with a count of one. The chain couples TRBV27 to TRBJ2-2; possible D gene TRBD1, 7 bases. Trimming shortened V by 3 bases and J by 6 bases, and 14 bases separated the two germline ends. CDR3 length equals 15 residues. CDR1 is MNHEY and CDR2 is SMNVEV in the germline V gene (reference sequence). The CDR3 nucleotides are TGTGCCAGCAGTTTGAGGCAGGGGGGCGCCGGGGAGCTGTTTTTT. Translated: CASSLRQGGAGELFF.

The chain links TRBV29-1 to TRBJ1-1, with D tentatively TRBD1 (5 bases). The V end lost 6 bases, the J end lost 5 bases, and 13 bases lay between the germline ends. CDR3 length: 12 amino acids. The germline V gene encodes CDR1 SQVTM and CDR2 ANQGSEA. CDR3 protein: CSVDRRQTEAFF. The CDR3, as DNA: TGCAGCGTCGACCGCAGACAGACTGAAGCTTTCTTT. Combining the CDR3 with reference TRBV29-1 and TRBJ1-1 gives the whole variable domain SAVISQKPSRDICQRGTSLTIQCQVDSQVTMMFWYRQQPGQSLTLIATANQGSEATYESGFVIDKFPISRPNLTFSTLTVSNMSPEDSSIYLCSVDRRQTEAFFGQGTRLTVV.

The J gene is TRBJ2-6, the V gene TRBV2; 7 bases agree with TRBD2. Germline V gene sequence: CDR1 SNHLY, CDR2 FYNNEI. This CDR3 is built from 18 residues. The J segment lost 0 bases and the V segment lost 6 bases, leaving 11 bases of the junction unmatched. The CDR3 loop reads CASRAGLGSPSGANVLTF. CDR3 nucleotide sequence: TGTGCCAGCAGAGCGGGACTGGGGAGTCCCTCTGGGGCCAACGTCCTGACTTTC.

The chain joins TRBV9 to TRBJ1-4; TRBD1 aligns across 8 bases. V lost 0 bases and J lost 7; bases outside the gene matches: 5. The length of the CDR3 is 15 residues. Per germline, CDR1 SGDLS and CDR2 YYNGEE. CDR3 DNA: TGTGCCAGCAGCGTAGCTGGACAGGGAAGTGAAAAACTGTTTTTT. Protein sequence: CASSVAGQGSEKLFF.

The rearrangement joins TRBV29-1 to TRBJ2-7, with 7 nucleotides matching TRBD1. The CDR3 has 14 amino acids. Germline loops: CDR1 SQVTM, CDR2 ANQGSEA. V was clipped by 8 bases and J by 9 bases; unmatched bases: 19. The CDR3 nucleotides are TGCAGCTTACGCATGAGGGGGCACGTTCTCGGGCAGTACTTC. This translates into CSLRMRGHVLGQYF.

The V call is TRBV5-8, the J call TRBJ2-1; D is unresolved. The CDR3 runs to 14 residues. Germline V CDR1 and CDR2: SGHTS, YDEGEE. Trimming shortened V by 4 bases and J by 7 bases, and 15 bases separated the two germline ends. For the CDR3, the DNA is TGTGCCAGCAGCCGCCCCGTCGGTGAGAATGAGCAGTTCTTC. Translating it yields CASSRPVGENEQFF.

This chain uses TRBV28 with TRBJ2-7; 7 bases line up with TRBD1. The CDR3 consists of 15 residues. The germline gives CDR1 MDHEN, CDR2 SYDVKM. The V segment lost 6 bases and the J segment 2 bases; nucleotides outside the gene matches: 10. The CDR3 loop is CASSPDRHTTYEQYF. CDR3 in DNA: TGTGCCAGCAGCCCGGACAGGCACACTACCTACGAGCAGTACTTC.

V and J are TRBV5-4 and TRBJ1-2; the D is unclear. The CDR3 has 16 residues. Trimming removed 0 bases from V and 5 bases from J, with 17 bases in between. From germline, CDR1 is SGHNT and CDR2 YYREEE (reference sequence). In nucleotides, the CDR3 is TGTGCCAGCAGCTTGGTGGGCAGCTCCCGTCGATATGGCTACACCTTC. Its translation: CASSLVGSSRRYGYTF.